This section outlines one TCR beta chain sequence together with its context. Its cognate antigen is unknown. The CDR3 sequence is 12 residues long. V shed 5 bases and J shed 5 bases, with 11 bases lying between them. CDR1 is GTSNPN, CDR2 SVGIG, per germline (reference sequence). The data belong to a study of pediatric ulcerative colitis. During colonoscopy, one to two rectal pinch biopsies were collected. Up to 500,000 reads were sequenced per sample. Using immunoSEQ multiplex PCR, the repertoire was profiled, and TCRdb retains in-frame clones only, with some absent. The repertoire has fewer than 30,000 clones, 55% to 75% of them found once; the top ten carry roughly 7.8%. Findings and caveats of the study: Some T cells in rectal biopsies may come from blood, especially with overt colitis. Repertoires came from total lymphocyte DNA, not specific subsets.

The sequence was obtained from a boy between 10 and 17 years old with severe ulcerative colitis. Sequencing used gut tissue. This chain connects TRBV30 to TRBJ2-3, with a possible D match to TRBD1 (6 bases). The CDR3 DNA reads as TGTGCCTGGGACCGGGACAAAGATACGCAGTATTTT. This encodes CAWDRDKDTQYF.